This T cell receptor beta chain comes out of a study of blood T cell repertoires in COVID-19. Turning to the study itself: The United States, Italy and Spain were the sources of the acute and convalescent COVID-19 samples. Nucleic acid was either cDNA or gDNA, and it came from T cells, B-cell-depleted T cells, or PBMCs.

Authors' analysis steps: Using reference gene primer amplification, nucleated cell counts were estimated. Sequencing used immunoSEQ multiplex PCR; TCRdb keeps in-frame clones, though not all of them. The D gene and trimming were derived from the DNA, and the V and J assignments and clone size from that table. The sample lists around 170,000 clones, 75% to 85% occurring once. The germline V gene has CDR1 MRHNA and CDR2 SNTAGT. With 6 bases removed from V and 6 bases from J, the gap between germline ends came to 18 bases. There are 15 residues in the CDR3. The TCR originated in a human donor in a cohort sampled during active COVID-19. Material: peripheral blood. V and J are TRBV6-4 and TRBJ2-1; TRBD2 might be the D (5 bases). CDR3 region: CASSAEGLAINEQFF. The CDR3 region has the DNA TGTGCCAGCAGCGCCGAGGGCCTTGCTATCAATGAGCAGTTCTTC.